This T cell receptor (beta chain) was captured by sequencing in a study of patients and donors after allogeneic stem cell transplantation. At least ten counts were recorded for this clonotype. Each CDR3 protein gets one entry after TCRdb re-called the RT-PCR reads with MiXCR. The sample holds about a million distinct CDR3 sequences, 15% to 20% seen once. This TCR was sampled from a human donor who was either an allogeneic HSCT recipient or a stem cell or donor lymphocyte infusion donor (not recorded which). It is not recorded whose cells these are; they may come from a transplant donor. Sample: blood, either unsorted or a sorted T cell fraction (not recorded which).

The CDR3 bases are TGCGCCAGCAGCTTGGAGGGGGCAAGAGGTCAGCCCCAGCATTTT. This codes for CASSLEGARGQPQHF. The chain combines TRBV5-1 with TRBJ1-5; 7 bases are shared with TRBD1. Losses at the gene ends were 0 bases for V and 6 bases for J; bases not matched to a gene: 6. Germline V gene sequence: CDR1 SGHRS, CDR2 YFSETQ. The CDR3 has 15 residues.